The rows below give T cell receptor beta chains drawn from one sample of a study of blood T cell repertoires in COVID-19. Data came from immunoSEQ multiplex PCR; TCRdb stores just in-frame clones and leaves some out. The data hold 45,000 to 55,000 clones, with just over 85% observed a single time. The sequenced sample was peripheral blood. All receptors derive from a man aged 65 to 79 with active COVID-19. Each CDR3 is given with its conserved first and last residue. Fields, in order: J gene, D gene, clone size, V gene, CDR3 protein, CDR3 DNA. D genes are given only for firm matches. Clone size is given for some rows only: seen once, a few or many times, or a class if the clone is expanded.

>TRBJ1-4|NA|few|TRBV2
CASSVLGQANEKLFF
TGTGCCAGCAGTGTATTGGGACAAGCTAATGAAAAACTGTTTTTT
>TRBJ1-2|TRBD1|NA|TRBV4-3
CASSHWDRTNYGYTF
TGCGCCAGCAGCCACTGGGACAGGACCAACTATGGCTACACCTTC
>TRBJ2-7|TRBD1|NA|TRBV6-2/TRBV6-3
CASSFGQGFHEQYF
TGTGCCAGCAGTTTCGGACAGGGGTTCCACGAGCAGTACTTC
>TRBJ2-3|TRBD2|NA|TRBV27
CASSLQGLAGTDTQYF
TGTGCCAGCAGTTTACAGGGGCTAGCGGGGACAGATACGCAGTATTTT
>TRBJ1-2|NA|NA|TRBV5-1
CASSAQGSVYGYTF
TGCGCCAGCAGCGCACAGGGTTCAGTCTATGGCTACACCTTC
>TRBJ2-3|NA|NA|TRBV19
CASSIWATSTDTQYF
TGTGCCAGTAGTATCTGGGCGACGAGCACAGATACGCAGTATTTT
>TRBJ2-1|TRBD2|NA|TRBV18
CASSPYTSGYNEQFF
TGTGCCAGCTCACCCTATACTAGCGGCTACAATGAGCAGTTCTTC
>TRBJ2-2|TRBD1|NA|TRBV6-6
CASTRTGGTGELFF
TGTGCCAGCACCCGGACAGGGGGCACCGGGGAGCTGTTTTTT
>TRBJ2-2|TRBD2|NA|TRBV7-3
CASRPTSGGPGELFF
TGTGCCAGCAGGCCGACTAGCGGGGGGCCCGGGGAGCTGTTTTTT
>TRBJ2-1|NA|NA|TRBV5-5
CASSLDPYNEQFF
TGTGCCAGCAGCCTAGACCCATACAATGAGCAGTTCTTC
>TRBJ2-5|NA|NA|TRBV9
CASSEGSPQETQYF
TGTGCCAGCAGCGAAGGGAGTCCCCAAGAGACCCAGTACTTC
>TRBJ2-1|NA|NA|TRBV18
CASSTWAGADNEQFF
TGTGCCAGCTCGACCTGGGCGGGGGCGGACAATGAGCAGTTCTTC
>TRBJ2-5|NA|NA|TRBV11-3
CASSFGYETQYF
TGTGCCAGCAGCTTCGGGTACGAGACCCAGTACTTC
>TRBJ1-1|TRBD1|NA|TRBV6-2/TRBV6-3
CASSPPGQGGKAFF
TGTGCCAGCAGCCCCCCGGGACAGGGGGGCAAAGCTTTCTTT
>TRBJ2-7|NA|NA|TRBV9
CASSVALTGMGSEQYF
TGTGCCAGCAGCGTAGCTCTTACGGGGATGGGCTCCGAGCAGTACTTC
>TRBJ2-7|NA|NA|TRBV2
CASSDGGSSYEQYF
TGTGCCAGCAGTGATGGAGGGAGCTCCTACGAGCAGTACTTC
>TRBJ1-1|NA|NA|TRBV6-1
CASSEVREAFF
TGTGCCAGCAGTGAAGTCAGGGAAGCTTTCTTT
>TRBJ1-1|NA|NA|TRBV10-3
CAISESGGLRTEAFF
TGTGCCATCAGTGAGTCGGGGGGGCTCAGGACTGAAGCTTTCTTT
>TRBJ2-3|NA|NA|TRBV12-5
CASGSAGTDTQYF
TGTGCTAGTGGATCAGCGGGCACAGATACGCAGTATTTT
>TRBJ1-2|TRBD1|NA|TRBV19
CASSTRTGYGYTF
TGTGCCAGTAGTACTCGGACAGGCTATGGCTACACCTTC
>TRBJ1-1|NA|NA|TRBV5-1
CASSLVGDTTEAFF
TGCGCCAGCAGCTTGGTTGGGGACACCACTGAAGCTTTCTTT
>TRBJ1-1|TRBD1|NA|TRBV18
CASSPNRGFDTEAFF
TGTGCCAGCTCACCGAACAGGGGGTTCGACACTGAAGCTTTCTTT
>TRBJ1-2|NA|NA|TRBV4-3
CASSQDLTLRPYGYTF
TGCGCCAGCAGCCAAGATTTGACTCTCCGCCCCTATGGCTACACCTTC